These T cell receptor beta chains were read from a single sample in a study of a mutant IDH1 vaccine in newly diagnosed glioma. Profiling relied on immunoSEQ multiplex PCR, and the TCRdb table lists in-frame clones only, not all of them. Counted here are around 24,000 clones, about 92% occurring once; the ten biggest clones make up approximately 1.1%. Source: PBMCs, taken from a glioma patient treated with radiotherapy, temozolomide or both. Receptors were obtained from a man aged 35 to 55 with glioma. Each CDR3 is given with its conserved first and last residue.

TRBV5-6 CASSLGRTTSGELFF
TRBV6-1 CASSGLAGGQETQYF
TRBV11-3 CASSLGMGQGGTDTQYF
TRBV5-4 CASSLEAISDTQYF
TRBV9 CASSDGGREQYF
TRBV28 CASSFSRVRETQYF
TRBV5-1 CASSLEPLNTEAFF
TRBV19 CASSRTGRQPQHF
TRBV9 CASSLGQAGETQYF
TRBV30 CAWSNAGGRRTQYF
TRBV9 CASSWGGTGKGQYF
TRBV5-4 CASSLFHSVGETQYF
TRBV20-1 CSARRDEQYF
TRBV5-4 CASSFTGYYTF
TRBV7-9 CASSSSSGPYNEQFF
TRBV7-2 CASSSKWGQEAFF
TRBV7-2 CASSLGYANEKLFF
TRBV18 CASDMGGSGNTIYF
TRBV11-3 CASSLGGQFYEQYF
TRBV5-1 CASSWASGEKETQYF
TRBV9 CASSARDRDTGELFF
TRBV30 CAWTLGLSYEQYF
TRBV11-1 CASTPTGGPTEAFF
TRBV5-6 CASSSHRKGSSYEQYF
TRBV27 CASSTRGRELNEQFF
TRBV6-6 CASRPTGLEQYF
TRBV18 CASSPLGTLNTGELFF
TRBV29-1 CSAATAKTTEAFF
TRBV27 CASSLRGFNSPLHF
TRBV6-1 CASSEAYPGTGNEQYF
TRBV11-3 CASSLVSWETGELFF
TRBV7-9 CASSLPWGRREKLFF
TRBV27 CASSLRGGDDEQYF
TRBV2 CATEGQGRNEQYF
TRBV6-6 CASSYSRAGGGEQFF
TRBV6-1 CASSEGQRSFLRALYF
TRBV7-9 CASRLAGYNEQFF
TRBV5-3 CARSFSPINEKLFF
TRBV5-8 CASSETSAQLFTDTQYF
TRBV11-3 CASSLRGRANGAFF
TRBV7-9 CASSSDRDGNTIYF
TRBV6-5 CASRSNSYEQYF
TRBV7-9 CASSLALSDTQYF
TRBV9 CASSLSHVAGEAFF
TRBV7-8 CASSLGSGQGTEAFF
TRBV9 CASSVEEGRDTEAFF
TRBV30 CAWSLRSNNSPLHF
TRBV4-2 CASSPAPGWEGNTIYF
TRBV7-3 CASTTGTSAQYF
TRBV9 CASSGLAGGTGELFF
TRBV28 CASSFQYTEAFF
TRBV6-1 CASSPLGNGGYTF
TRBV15 CATSRDRPGSGANVLTF
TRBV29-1 CSVDRRGTNYGYTF
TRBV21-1 CASSWAGTSLFDEQFF